This T cell receptor (beta chain) was observed in a study of T cell repertoires in cytomegalovirus infection. The germline CDR1 and CDR2 sequences are SEHNR and FQNEAQ (reference sequence). V lost 5 bases to trimming and J lost 0 bases; unmatched junction nucleotides: 12. The CDR3 has 19 residues. MiXCR, applied by TCRdb to the reads, yields one record per CDR3 protein. The table has about 200,000 distinct CDR3 sequences, roughly 9% seen once. This clonotype was observed a handful of times. The chain is built from TRBV7-9 and TRBJ2-3, with 12 bases identical to TRBD2. The sequence was collected from a human donor in good health (CMV status not recorded). Some clones in this sample may be carry-over from other donors' samples. The sample taken for sequencing was PBMCs. CDR3 nucleotides: TGTGCCAGCAGCGCAGCGGTCCCTGGACTAGCGGGAAGCACAGATACGCAGTATTTT. This codes for CASSAAVPGLAGSTDTQYF.